This is a list of T cell receptor beta chains from one sample in a study of technical replicates of blood from a few donors. Generated by immunoSEQ multiplex PCR, the TCRdb table keeps only in-frame clones and is missing some. Of under 65,000 clones listed, 80% to 90% are singletons. Sequencing was carried out using PBMCs. The receptor source for this set is a human donor in good health. Some clones in this sample may be carry-over from other donors' samples. The CDR3 runs from the conserved cysteine through the conserved F or W. A D gene is named only where the DNA matches it firmly. Where a row states a size, it is once, few, many or the class of an expanded clone; other rows omit it.

>TRBV29-1|few|TRBD1|TRBJ1-5
CSASHGTGGNQPQHF
TGCAGCGCCTCTCACGGGACAGGGGGCAATCAGCCCCAGCATTTT
>TRBV14|.|.|TRBJ2-3
CASSPDFNTQYF
TGTGCCAGCAGCCCGGACTTCAATACGCAGTATTTT
>TRBV7-2|few|.|TRBJ2-1
CASSGLRGPAGRFF
TGTGCCAGCAGCGGTCTGCGGGGCCCGGCCGGTCGGTTCTTC
>TRBV5-1|.|TRBD2|TRBJ2-5
CASSLAASGIGTQYF
TGCGCCAGCAGCTTGGCGGCTAGCGGGATCGGGACCCAGTACTTC
>TRBV11-2|.|.|TRBJ1-1
CASSQTGIDTEAFF
TGTGCCAGCAGCCAGACCGGGATTGACACTGAAGCTTTCTTT
>TRBV21-1|.|.|TRBJ2-6
CASSKGGSGANVLTF
TGTGCCAGCAGCAAGGGGGGATCTGGGGCCAACGTCCTGACTTTC
>TRBV19|.|TRBD1|TRBJ1-2
CASAGGESNYGYTF
TGTGCCAGTGCAGGGGGAGAGTCTAACTATGGCTACACCTTC
>TRBV6-1|.|TRBD1|TRBJ2-2
CASSEREYRGAGELFF
TGTGCCAGCAGTGAAAGGGAGTACAGGGGGGCCGGGGAGCTGTTTTTT
>TRBV14|once|TRBD2|TRBJ2-5
CASSQLGSGGETQYF
TGTGCCAGCAGCCAACTCGGGAGCGGGGGAGAGACCCAGTACTTC
>TRBV27|.|.|TRBJ2-7
CASSLDSSGYEQYF
TGTGCCAGCAGTTTAGATAGCTCTGGCTACGAGCAGTACTTC
>TRBV6-5|once|.|TRBJ1-4
CASSPTDSRNEKLFF
TGTGCCAGCAGTCCAACGGACAGTCGTAATGAAAAACTGTTTTTT
>TRBV6-5|few|.|TRBJ1-1
CASSLPKGGNTEAFF
TGTGCCAGCAGTCTCCCAAAAGGGGGGAACACTGAAGCTTTCTTT
>TRBV27|.|.|TRBJ1-2
CASSGADSLSMGYTF
TGTGCCAGCAGTGGGGCGGACAGCTTGTCTATGGGCTACACCTTC
>TRBV29-1|.|.|TRBJ2-3
CSVGASRRAQYF
TGCAGCGTTGGGGCCTCCAGGAGGGCGCAGTATTTT
>TRBV9|.|.|TRBJ2-1
CASSALSGIRSYNEQFF
TGTGCCAGCAGCGCCCTCTCAGGGATCCGCTCCTACAATGAGCAGTTCTTC
>TRBV5-1|.|.|TRBJ1-3
CASSLRQASSGNTIYF
TGCGCCAGCAGCCTAAGACAGGCCAGCTCTGGAAACACCATATATTTT
>TRBV6-1|.|.|TRBJ1-1
CASSARLNTEAFF
TGTGCCAGCAGTGCACGGTTGAACACTGAAGCTTTCTTT
>TRBV6-6|.|TRBD1|TRBJ2-7
CASSYQPGQVEQYF
TGTGCCAGCAGTTATCAACCGGGACAGGTCGAGCAGTACTTC
>TRBV5-1|.|.|TRBJ2-3
CASSLPQGSTDTQYF
TGCGCCAGCAGCTTGCCCCAGGGCAGCACAGATACGCAGTATTTT
>TRBV5-4|.|TRBD1|TRBJ2-7
CASSPTGGAFYEQYF
TGTGCCAGCAGCCCTACAGGGGGCGCTTTTTACGAGCAGTACTTC
>TRBV7-2|.|TRBD1|TRBJ2-1
CASSLDRGRYNEQFF
TGTGCCAGCAGCCTCGACAGGGGGCGCTACAATGAGCAGTTCTTC
>TRBV5-8|.|.|TRBJ1-1
CASSLGGLSTEAFF
TGTGCCAGCAGCTTGGGGGGGCTTAGCACTGAAGCTTTCTTT
>TRBV7-6|.|TRBD1|TRBJ2-6
CASSQQDRAEFSGANVLTF
TGTGCCAGCAGCCAACAGGACAGGGCCGAGTTCTCTGGGGCCAACGTCCTGACTTTC
>TRBV30|.|.|TRBJ2-6
CAYLIGANVLTF
TGTGCCTACCTAATAGGGGCCAACGTCCTGACTTTC
>TRBV7-9|.|.|TRBJ2-4
CASSLGIDRGAKNIQYF
TGTGCCAGCAGCTTAGGTATCGACCGGGGGGCCAAAAACATTCAGTACTTC
>TRBV6-5|once|TRBD2|TRBJ2-1
CASSYDGLAGYEQFF
TGTGCCAGCAGTTACGACGGACTAGCGGGTTATGAGCAGTTCTTC
>TRBV5-6|once|.|TRBJ2-5
CASSLAPGGYQETQYF
TGTGCCAGCAGCTTGGCCCCAGGGGGGTACCAAGAGACCCAGTACTTC
>TRBV7-6|.|.|TRBJ1-1
CASSLGGAMNTEAFF
TGTGCCAGCAGCCTAGGGGGAGCGATGAACACTGAAGCTTTCTTT
>TRBV10-3|.|TRBD2|TRBJ2-1
CAIGLAGGNEQFF
TGTGCCATCGGACTAGCGGGAGGTAATGAGCAGTTCTTC
>TRBV14|.|.|TRBJ1-1
CASSLSGETGRKEAFF
TGTGCCAGCAGCCTATCAGGGGAAACAGGCCGCAAGGAAGCTTTCTTT
>TRBV7-9|.|.|TRBJ1-1
CASSPTQGRNTEAFF
TGTGCCAGCAGCCCTACGCAGGGCAGGAACACTGAAGCTTTCTTT
>TRBV5-1|.|.|TRBJ2-1
CASSLGGGDEEQFF
TGCGCCAGCAGCTTGGGGGGGGGCGATGAGGAGCAGTTCTTC
>TRBV5-1|.|.|TRBJ2-2
CASSLDLFTGELFF
TGCGCCAGCAGCTTGGATCTTTTTACCGGGGAGCTGTTTTTT
>TRBV27|.|TRBD1|TRBJ1-5
CASSSRQGELSRGQPQHF
TGTGCCAGCAGTTCAAGACAGGGGGAATTGAGCAGGGGTCAGCCCCAGCATTTT
>TRBV5-4|.|.|TRBJ2-1
CASSLGGYNEQFF
TGTGCCAGCAGCTTGGGAGGGTACAATGAGCAGTTCTTC
>TRBV5-4|.|TRBD2|TRBJ2-1
CASSLPSGNGNEQFF
TGTGCCAGCAGCTTACCTAGCGGTAATGGGAATGAGCAGTTCTTC
>TRBV7-2|.|TRBD1|TRBJ2-1
CASSWDRGLNEQFF
TGTGCCAGCAGCTGGGACAGGGGGCTTAATGAGCAGTTCTTC
>TRBV7-2|.|TRBD1|TRBJ2-2
CASSLVQGANTGELFF
TGTGCCAGCAGCTTAGTACAGGGGGCTAACACCGGGGAGCTGTTTTTT
>TRBV19|.|.|TRBJ2-7
CASMGANPYEQYF
TGTGCCAGTATGGGGGCTAACCCCTACGAGCAGTACTTC
>TRBV6-1|.|.|TRBJ1-6
CASSLGDNRNSPLHF
TGTGCCAGCAGCCTTGGGGACAACCGAAATTCACCCCTCCACTTT